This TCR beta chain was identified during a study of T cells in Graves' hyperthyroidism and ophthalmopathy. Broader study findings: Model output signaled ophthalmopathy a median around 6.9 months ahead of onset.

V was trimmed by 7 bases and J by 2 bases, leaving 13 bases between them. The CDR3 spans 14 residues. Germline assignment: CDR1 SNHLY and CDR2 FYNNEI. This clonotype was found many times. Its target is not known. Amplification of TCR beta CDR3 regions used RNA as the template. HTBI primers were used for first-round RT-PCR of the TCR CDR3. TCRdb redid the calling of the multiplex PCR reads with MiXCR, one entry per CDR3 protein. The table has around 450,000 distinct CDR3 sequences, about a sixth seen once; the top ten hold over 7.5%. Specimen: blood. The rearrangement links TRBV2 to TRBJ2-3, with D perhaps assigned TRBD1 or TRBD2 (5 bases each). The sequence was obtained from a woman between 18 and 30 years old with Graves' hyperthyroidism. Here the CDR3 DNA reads TGTGCCAGCACCCGGGACGGCCCCACAGATACGCAGTATTTT. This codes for CASTRDGPTDTQYF.